This T cell receptor beta chain was documented in a study of T cell repertoires in cytomegalovirus infection. CDR1 LNHDA and CDR2 SQIVND come from the germline V gene (reference sequence). The CDR3 loop spans 12 amino acids. The V and J ends lost 8 bases and 6 bases, in that order; junction bases with no gene match: 4. TCRdb re-analysed the reads in MiXCR, keeping a single row per CDR3 protein. The sample has about 350,000 distinct CDR3 sequences; approximately 35% are singletons. Findings of the study overall: There were HLA-C-restricted CMV-specific TCR beta clonotypes dominating the ex vivo response.

As concerns this clonotype: As yet, its antigen is unknown.

This sequence joins TRBV19 and TRBJ2-7, with 10 bases identical to TRBD1. This sequence was found in a human donor in good health (CMV status not recorded). Some clones in this sample may be carry-over from other donors' samples. The specimen was cultured PBMCs, collected from culture after CMV antigen stimulation. CDR3 residues: CASGTGVGEQYV. CDR3 sequence (DNA): TGTGCCAGTGGGACAGGGGTTGGCGAGCAGTACGTC.